This passage covers 29 T cell receptor beta chains from one sample sequenced in a study of Graves' ophthalmopathy and Graves' hyperthyroidism. From RNA, the CDR3 regions of TCR beta chains were amplified and sequenced. Amplification began with first-round RT-PCR using HTBI primers, then second-round multiplex PCR was performed. TCRdb ran MiXCR on the multiplex PCR reads and lists one entry per CDR3 protein. The table lists some 370,000 distinct CDR3 sequences, about 18% of them singletons. Sequencing was done on a sample of peripheral blood. These receptors all come from an adult woman with stable Graves' hyperthyroidism.

This clonotype was picked up many times. The V call is TRBV10-3, the J call TRBJ2-7, with D perhaps matching TRBD1 or TRBD2 (5 bases each). The CDR3 consists of 12 residues. The germline V gene has CDR1 ENHRY and CDR2 SYGVKD. Trimming took off 11 bases at V and 5 bases at J, with 16 bases between the two ends. CDR3 sequence: CAARGGSDEQYF. In DNA, the CDR3 is TGTGCCGCGAGGGGTGGCTCGGACGAGCAGTACTTC.

This clonotype was seen ten or more times. The chain uses TRBV28 and TRBJ2-7, with no clear D. V lost 3 bases and J lost 9, with 18 bases in between. This CDR3 is 14 amino acids long. Germline CDR1 reads MDHEN; CDR2 reads SYDVKM. The CDR3 protein is CASSFASTPTRQYF. CDR3 coding DNA: TGTGCCAGCAGTTTCGCATCTACTCCTACGAGGCAGTACTTC. The variable domain in full, with the rest retrieved from reference TRBV28 and TRBJ2-7, is DVKVTQSSRYLVKRTGEKVFLECVQDMDHENMFWYRQDPGLGLRLIYFSYDVKMKEKGDIPEGYSVSREKKERFSLILESASTNQTSMYLCASSFASTPTRQYFGPGTRLTVT.

This clonotype was counted between two and nine times. The rearrangement joins TRBV6-5 to TRBJ1-1, with 8 bases fitting TRBD1. Looked up from germline, CDR1 is MNHEY and CDR2 is SVGAGI. The CDR3 is 17 amino acids. V was pared by 0 bases and J by 7 bases, with 13 bases of the junction left unmatched. The CDR3 sequence is CASSYSSAGGAWGEAFF. CDR3 DNA: TGTGCCAGCAGTTACTCAAGCGCAGGGGGCGCATGGGGTGAAGCTTTCTTT.

This chain joins TRBV12-3 or TRBV12-4 and TRBJ2-3; D tentatively reads TRBD1 or TRBD2 (5 bases each). V lost 5 bases, J lost 2 bases, and 14 bases lay in between. This CDR3 has 15 amino acids. CDR3 region: CASSTIGGITDTQYF. The CDR3 region has the DNA TGTGCCAGCAGTACCATTGGGGGAATCACAGATACGCAGTATTTT.

This clonotype has at least ten counts. The V call is TRBV30, the J call TRBJ2-7; D uncertain. The germline V and J ends were trimmed by 0 bases and 1 base, with 10 bases remaining between them. There are 14 residues in the CDR3. CDR1 is GTSNPN, CDR2 SVGIG, per germline (reference sequence). CDR3 in amino acids: CAWSVLLGSYEQYF. The CDR3 DNA follows: TGTGCCTGGAGTGTACTACTCGGGTCCTACGAGCAGTACTTC.

At least ten counts were recorded for this clonotype. This chain uses TRBV7-9 with TRBJ2-2; 8 nucleotides agree with TRBD2. This CDR3 is 17 amino acids long. The trim removed 1 base at V and 9 bases at J, leaving 13 bases unmatched. Germline V gives CDR1 SEHNR, CDR2 FQNEAQ (reference sequence). CDR3 region: CASSLVASGLASRELFF. For the CDR3, the DNA is TGTGCCAGCAGCTTAGTAGCGTCCGGACTAGCCTCCCGGGAGCTGTTTTTT. The full variable domain, with the rest looked up from reference TRBV7-9 and TRBJ2-2, is DTGVSQNPRHKITKRGQNVTFRCDPISEHNRLYWYRQTLGQGPEFLTYFQNEAQLEKSRLLSDRFSAERPKGSFSTLEIQRTEQGDSAMYLCASSLVASGLASRELFFGEGSRLTVL.

This clonotype was recorded at least ten times. The chain joins TRBV7-2 to TRBJ2-5; D uncertain. V gave up 4 bases and J gave up 5 bases, with 11 bases separating them. The CDR3 has 13 amino acids. In germline, CDR1 is SGHTA, CDR2 FQGNSA. CDR3 DNA: TGTGCCAGCAGCTACAATTTCGGCGAGACCCAGTACTTC. As protein: CASSYNFGETQYF.

This clonotype was seen ten or more times. This rearrangement joins TRBV28 to TRBJ2-7; D is possibly TRBD1 or TRBD2 (5 bases each). This CDR3 spans 15 amino acids. Trimming removed 6 bases from V and 2 bases from J, with 17 bases in between. The germline V gene has CDR1 MDHEN and CDR2 SYDVKM. The CDR3 sequence: CASRTTRDGTYEQYF. The CDR3 nucleotides are TGTGCCAGCAGGACCACCCGGGACGGAACCTACGAGCAGTACTTC.

This clonotype was counted many times. The J gene is TRBJ1-1, the V gene TRBV30; perhaps TRBD1 as D (6 bases). The ends were cut back, 2 bases at V and 7 bases at J, with 8 bases in the middle. The CDR3 length is 11 residues. Germline lookup yields CDR1 GTSNPN and CDR2 SVGIG (reference sequence). The DNA for the CDR3 is TGTGCCTGGAGTTGGGACAATGAAGCTTTCTTT. Its protein product is CAWSWDNEAFF.

Many counts were recorded for this clonotype. The gene calls are TRBV18 and TRBJ2-7; either TRBD1 or TRBD2 may fit D (6 bases each). Per germline, CDR1 KGHSH and CDR2 LQKENI. Trimming shortened V by 3 bases and J by 6 bases, and 15 bases separated the two germline ends. The CDR3 spans 14 residues. CDR3 protein: CASSPDRTGGEQYF. The CDR3 DNA is TGTGCCAGCTCACCCGACAGGACCGGGGGCGAGCAGTACTTC.

At least ten counts were recorded for this clonotype. The V gene is TRBV15, the J gene TRBJ2-2, with TRBD2 identical over 16 bases. J was trimmed by 4 bases and V by 0 bases; bases with no gene match: 11. The CDR3 has 21 residues. Germline lookup yields CDR1 LNHNV and CDR2 YYDKDF (reference sequence). The CDR3 reads CATSRDRPGTSGRAGTGELFF. The CDR3 DNA follows: TGTGCCACCAGCAGAGATCGCCCCGGGACTAGCGGGAGGGCCGGCACCGGGGAGCTGTTTTTT.

The gene calls are TRBV27 and TRBJ2-3; no clear D gene. The germline gives CDR1 MNHEY, CDR2 SMNVEV (reference sequence). The V and J ends lost 1 base and 3 bases respectively, with 5 bases between them. CDR3 length: 13 amino acids. CDR3 coding DNA: TGTGCCAGCAGTTTATTCTTTACAGATACGCAGTATTTT. It specifies CASSLFFTDTQYF.

In this sample, this clonotype turned up many times. This chain uses TRBV29-1 with TRBJ1-2; the D gene is possibly TRBD1 (5 bases). The germline V gene encodes CDR1 SQVTM and CDR2 ANQGSEA. Trimming took 7 bases from V and 1 from J, leaving 16 bases between them. This CDR3 is 14 amino acids long. CDR3 protein: CSASVEGLNYGYTF. CDR3 coding DNA: TGCAGCGCCAGTGTAGAGGGACTTAACTATGGCTACACCTTC.

In its sample, this clonotype was seen many times. The rearrangement uses TRBV7-2 and TRBJ2-4, with a possible D match to TRBD1 (6 bases). Germline CDR1 SGHTA, CDR2 FQGNSA. The CDR3 totals 17 residues. Trimming left V 4 bases short and J 1 base short, with 17 bases between. The CDR3 region is CASSSEQGFLAKNIQYF. The CDR3 DNA reads as TGTGCCAGCAGCTCCGAACAGGGTTTTTTGGCCAAAAACATTCAGTACTTC.

This clonotype was counted many times. This chain connects TRBV20-1 to TRBJ2-5; 13 nucleotides line up with TRBD2. CDR3 length: 13 residues. In germline, CDR1 is DFQATT, CDR2 SNEGSKA (reference sequence). Trimming cost V 6 bases and J 4 bases; bases outside gene matches: 2. The CDR3 DNA is TGCAGTGCGGGACTAGCGGGACGAGAGACCCAGTACTTC. Its protein product is CSAGLAGRETQYF.

CDR3 sequence reads: CASSGSGFQETQYF. CDR3 DNA: TGTGCCAGCAGTGGTAGCGGTTTCCAAGAGACCCAGTACTTC. This chain uses TRBV6-1 with TRBJ2-5; D is perhaps TRBD2 (6 bases). The CDR3 is 14 amino acids. V lost 4 bases, J lost 1 base, and 10 bases lay in between. The germline gives CDR1 MNHNS, CDR2 SASEGT.

This clonotype has a count of ten or more. The chain couples TRBV4-2 to TRBJ1-1; D unclear. The CDR3 totals 15 residues. The germline gives CDR1 LGHNA, CDR2 YNFKEQ. Between the trimmed V and J ends, which lost 0 bases and 1 base, there was a span of 9 bases. The CDR3 sequence: CASSQDEGWNTEAFF. DNA for the CDR3: TGTGCCAGCAGCCAAGATGAGGGCTGGAACACTGAAGCTTTCTTT.

In its sample, this clonotype was seen many times. The chain uses TRBV25-1 and TRBJ1-5; 7 positions match TRBD1. CDR1 and CDR2 from the germline V gene are MGHDK and SYGVNS. The J segment lost 0 bases and the V segment lost 5 bases, leaving 13 bases of the junction unmatched. This CDR3 is 18 amino acids long. CDR3 region: CASSQEDRLTYSNQPQHF. The CDR3 DNA sequence: TGTGCCAGCAGTCAAGAGGACAGGCTTACGTATAGCAATCAGCCCCAGCATTTT.

A few counts support this clonotype. V usage is TRBV5-4 and J usage is TRBJ2-7; D call uncertain. In germline, CDR1 is SGHNT, CDR2 YYREEE (reference sequence). Trimming pared 5 bases from V and 7 bases from J, leaving 25 bases between. This CDR3 has 16 amino acids. The CDR3 sequence is CASSPPGSPLGREQYF. The CDR3, as DNA: TGTGCCAGCAGTCCCCCCGGGTCTCCTCTGGGTAGGGAGCAGTACTTC.

The table lists this clonotype with a few counts. V gene TRBV19 combines with J gene TRBJ1-1, with D perhaps TRBD1 (5 bases). CDR3 length: 14 amino acids. Trimming shortened V by 7 bases and J by 5 bases, and 17 bases separated the two germline ends. Per germline, CDR1 LNHDA and CDR2 SQIVND (reference sequence). The CDR3: CASMGRGSKTEAFF. CDR3 coding DNA: TGTGCCAGTATGGGACGGGGAAGTAAGACTGAAGCTTTCTTT.

This clonotype was recorded a few times. The gene calls are TRBV14 and TRBJ2-2; D not certain. The CDR3 is made up of 15 amino acids. Trimming stripped 0 bases from V and 3 bases from J, with 8 bases between. Germline assignment: CDR1 SGHDN and CDR2 FVKESK. CDR3 in DNA: TGTGCCAGCAGCCAAGAAACGGCTTACACCGGGGAGCTGTTTTTT. This encodes CASSQETAYTGELFF.

This chain's CDR3 is CASSLDRWLNEQYF. For the CDR3, the DNA is TGTGCCAGTAGTCTGGACAGGTGGTTGAACGAGCAGTACTTC. The V gene is TRBV19, the J gene TRBJ2-7, with 7 bases aligning to TRBD1. CDR1 is LNHDA and CDR2 is SQIVND in the germline V gene (reference sequence). The CDR3 totals 14 residues. The trim removed 5 bases at V and 5 bases at J, leaving 9 bases unmatched.

This clonotype has a count of ten or more. Just one base apart from a much larger clone, this may be a read error. In nucleotides, the CDR3 is TGTGCCAGCAGTTTCGACAGGAACACTGAAGCTTTCTTT. Its protein product is CASSFDRNTEAFF. This chain connects TRBV27 to TRBJ1-1; possible D gene TRBD1, 5 bases. Trimming left V 3 bases short and J 1 base short, with 6 bases between. CDR1 and CDR2 (germline): MNHEY, SMNVEV (reference sequence). The CDR3 totals 13 residues.

There are many counts of this clonotype. The chain couples TRBV6-1 to TRBJ2-3, with TRBD1 matching 10 bases. Per the germline V gene, CDR1 is MNHNS and CDR2 is SASEGT. This CDR3 region has 16 residues. After removal of 6 bases from V and 4 bases from J, the junction contained 10 bases not matched to a gene. The CDR3 DNA reads TGTGCCAGCAGGCCGATCACGGGACAGGGGCCAGATACGCAGTATTTT. Translation gives CASRPITGQGPDTQYF.

This clonotype was detected only a few times. The CDR3 DNA reads TGTGCCAGCAGCCAAGAGGAGGGCTACACCTTC. It encodes CASSQEEGYTF. The genes are TRBV3-1 and TRBJ1-2; no definite D call. V gave up 0 bases and J gave up 8 bases, with 4 bases separating them. The CDR3 is 11 residues long. Per the germline V gene, CDR1 is LGHDT and CDR2 is YNNKEL (reference sequence). Drawing the rest from reference TRBV3-1 and TRBJ1-2, the complete variable domain is DTAVSQTPKYLVTQMGNDKSIKCEQNLGHDTMYWYKQDSKKFLKIMFSYNNKELIINETVPNRFSPKSPDKAHLNLHINSLELGDSAVYFCASSQEEGYTFGSGTRLTVV.

This clonotype was seen a handful of times. The genes are TRBV5-1 and TRBJ1-2, with D possibly matching TRBD1 (5 bases). Trimming shortened V by 0 bases and J by 5 bases, and 14 bases separated the two germline ends. The length of the CDR3 is 15 residues. Per the germline V gene, CDR1 is SGHRS and CDR2 is YFSETQ. The CDR3 is CASSLDPEGRYGYTF. The CDR3 DNA reads TGCGCCAGCAGCTTGGATCCGGAGGGGAGGTATGGCTACACCTTC.

This clonotype was found many times. The chain recombines TRBV14 with TRBJ1-5; TRBD1 is a possible D gene (5 bases). The germline gives CDR1 SGHDN, CDR2 FVKESK. The V end was cut by 0 bases, the J end by 6 bases, with 6 bases between. The CDR3 totals 13 residues. The CDR3 sequence: CASSQDQGQPQHF. CDR3 DNA sequence: TGTGCCAGCAGCCAAGATCAGGGTCAGCCCCAGCATTTT.

The chain employs TRBV4-1 and TRBJ2-5; weak D call: TRBD1 (5 bases). Germline CDR1 and CDR2: MGHRA and YSYEKL. Trimming left V 0 bases short and J 4 bases short, with 15 bases between. This CDR3 is 16 amino acids long. The CDR3 loop reads CASSQDLGHIIETQYF. Written as DNA, the CDR3 is TGCGCCAGCAGCCAAGATCTTGGACACATCATAGAGACCCAGTACTTC.

This clonotype was found many times. This chain links TRBV27 with TRBJ1-2; D remains ambiguous. V was trimmed by 6 bases and J by 4 bases, leaving 18 bases between them. The CDR3 sequence is 15 residues long. Looked up from germline, CDR1 is MNHEY and CDR2 is SMNVEV (reference sequence). CDR3 residues: CASRRQPIGLYGYTF. The CDR3 DNA reads TGTGCCAGCAGGCGGCAGCCAATTGGGCTCTATGGCTACACCTTC.